These 5 T cell receptor beta chains came from one sample sequenced in a study of blood T cell repertoires in COVID-19. The data were produced by immunoSEQ multiplex PCR, yet TCRdb's version contains in-frame clones alone and is incomplete. The table lists around 300,000 clones, over 75% of them singletons. Sequenced material: peripheral blood. The receptor set was obtained from a woman in her 70s with acute or convalescent COVID-19.

The V gene is TRBV12-2, the J gene TRBJ1-2; the table's D call, TRBD1, was not checked against the DNA. TRBV12-2 is flagged as a pseudogene. This CDR3 comprises 17 residues. CDR3 DNA sequence: TGTGCAAGTCGCCCAGCGGAGGGGGCGCCTCCTAACTATGGCTACACCTTC. Its translation is CASRPAEGAPPNYGYTF.

The chain couples TRBV6-5 to TRBJ1-2; weak D call: TRBD1 (5 bases). There are 15 residues in the CDR3. Per germline, CDR1 MNHEY and CDR2 SVGAGI. The V end lost 6 bases, the J end lost 2 bases, and 16 bases lay between the germline ends. CDR3 loop: CASSRGGTRNYGYTF. CDR3 coding DNA: TGTGCCAGCAGCCGGGGCGGGACGCGGAACTATGGCTACACCTTC.

The CDR3 loop reads CASSFLQQTEAFF. In DNA, the CDR3 is TGTGCCAGCAGTTTTCTCCAGCAGACAGAAGCTTTCTTT. This rearrangement joins TRBV6-5 to TRBJ1-1; the D is unclear. The CDR3 contains 13 residues. Germline V CDR1 and CDR2: MNHEY, SVGAGI. Trimming took 4 bases from V and 8 from J, leaving 14 bases between them.

This clone appeared a few times. Other DNA sequences from this sample encode an identical CDR3 as well. For the CDR3, the DNA is TGTGCCAGCAGCTTAGCGGGGAGCACAGATACGCAGTATTTT. Amino acids: CASSLAGSTDTQYF. The chain employs TRBV11-2 and TRBJ2-3; a weak D match, TRBD2 (5 bases). The CDR3 consists of 14 residues. Germline V gives CDR1 SGHAT, CDR2 FQNNGV. The V and J ends lost 1 base and 0 bases respectively, with 5 bases between them.

The gene calls are TRBV30 and TRBJ1-1; D unresolved. Per germline, CDR1 GTSNPN and CDR2 SVGIG (reference sequence). CDR3 length equals 12 residues. V was shortened by 2 bases and J by 10 bases, with 14 bases between the two germline ends. The CDR3 loop reads CAWSWEDVGAFF. The CDR3 region has the DNA TGTGCCTGGAGTTGGGAGGATGTGGGAGCTTTCTTT.